This TCR beta chain was found in a study of OX40 agonist ivuxolimab in advanced cancers. The overall study: Prior checkpoint blockade (anti-PD-1, anti-PD-L1 or anti-CTLA-4) was permitted; less than 45% had it.

Excluded were patients having autoimmune disease history or systemic immunosuppression. Drawing of blood for sampling happened at baseline, at cycle 4 day 1, and at cycle 7 day 1. This CDR3 comprises 15 residues. Germline V gene sequence: CDR1 MNHNS, CDR2 SASEGT. V lost 5 bases, J lost 8 bases, and 11 bases stayed unmatched. TCRdb's copy holds only in-frame clones and misses some; the assay was immunoSEQ multiplex PCR. The sample includes about 82,000 clones, 83% of them seen just once. Study findings and constraints: Clonal expansion was seen in CD4+ and CD8+ blood T cells by week 6 at 0.1 to 3.0 mg/kg.

A remark on this clone: The target antigen is unknown.

This clonotype originated in an adult with an advanced solid tumor such as melanoma, head and neck, liver or kidney cancer. The source material was CD4+ or CD8+ T cells sorted from blood, sampled in a trial of the OX40 agonist ivuxolimab. The chain uses TRBV6-1 and TRBJ1-4; 7 nucleotides match TRBD1. CDR3 sequence: CASSSTTGYLEKLFF. CDR3 DNA: TGTGCCAGCAGTTCAACGACAGGGTATTTAGAAAAACTGTTTTTT.